The source of this T cell receptor beta chain is a study of T cell responses to AZD1222 COVID-19 vaccine. On this clone: The antigen is not known.

The study's findings and limits: Seropositivity was recorded at baseline in only a handful of AZD1222 recipients. Spike was spanned by vaccine-associated CD4 TCRs, with dominance at 160-218 and 743-854. Unmutated variant regions are reportedly targeted by nearly half of spike-specific TCRs. An increase in Spike-specific TCR breadth and depth was observed after two AZD1222 doses.

CDR3 length equals 13 residues. The V gene's germline CDR1 is MNHEY and CDR2 SMNVEV (reference sequence). V lost 5 bases to trimming and J lost 4 bases, with 6 bases between them. Data came from immunoSEQ multiplex PCR; TCRdb stores just in-frame clones and leaves some out. The sample includes 150,000 or so clones, 90% of them seen just once. The sequence came from an adult in good health. This sequence joins TRBV27 and TRBJ2-6; D call uncertain. The sequences come from peripheral blood, collected on day 0 of AZD1222 vaccination. CDR3 region: CASSGSGANVLTF. As DNA, the CDR3 is TGTGCCAGCAGTGGGTCCGGGGCCAACGTCCTGACTTTC.